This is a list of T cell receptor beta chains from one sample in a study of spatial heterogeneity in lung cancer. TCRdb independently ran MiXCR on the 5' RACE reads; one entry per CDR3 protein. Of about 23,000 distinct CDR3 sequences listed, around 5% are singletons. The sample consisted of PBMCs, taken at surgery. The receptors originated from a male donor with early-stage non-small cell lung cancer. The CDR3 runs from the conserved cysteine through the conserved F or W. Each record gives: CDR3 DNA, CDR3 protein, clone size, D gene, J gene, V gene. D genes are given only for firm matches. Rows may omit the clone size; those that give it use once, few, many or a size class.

DNA: TGTGCCAGCAGCTTACTTACTAGCGGGATCGGCGGGGAGCTGTTTTTT
CDR3: CASSLLTSGIGGELFF
size: few
D: TRBD2
J: TRBJ2-2
V: TRBV7-8

DNA: TGCGCCAGCAGCCAATCGTCCGGGACAGTCTCCTACGAGCAGTACTTC
CDR3: CASSQSSGTVSYEQYF
size: many
D: TRBD1
J: TRBJ2-7
V: TRBV4-1

DNA: TGTGCCAGCTCCACCGCCAATGAGCAGTTCTTC
CDR3: CASSTANEQFF
size: .
D: .
J: TRBJ2-1
V: TRBV18

DNA: TGTGCCAGCAGACGGACCAGCACAGATACGCAGTATTTT
CDR3: CASRRTSTDTQYF
size: many
D: .
J: TRBJ2-3
V: TRBV14

DNA: TGTGCCATCTCCGGGACTAGCGGATCAGGGGAGCTGTTTTTT
CDR3: CAISGTSGSGELFF
size: many
D: TRBD2
J: TRBJ2-2
V: TRBV6-2/TRBV6-3

DNA: TGCAGTCCTACGGGGGGGCTGCGCAATGAGCAGTTCTTC
CDR3: CSPTGGLRNEQFF
size: many
D: TRBD2
J: TRBJ2-1
V: TRBV20-1

DNA: TGTGCCAGCAGCTTGGGGCTAGCGGGAGCGGTAGATACGCAGTATTTT
CDR3: CASSLGLAGAVDTQYF
size: many
D: TRBD2
J: TRBJ2-3
V: TRBV11-1

DNA: TGTGCCAGCAGCTTAGGAAGCTTTAACTATGGCTACACCTTC
CDR3: CASSLGSFNYGYTF
size: many
D: .
J: TRBJ1-2
V: TRBV7-9

DNA: TGTGCCAGCAGTTCACAGGGTAGCAATCAGCCCCAGCATTTT
CDR3: CASSSQGSNQPQHF
size: few
D: .
J: TRBJ1-5
V: TRBV12-3/TRBV12-4

DNA: TGCGCCAGCAGCCAAGATCGACCGCCCGATACGCAGTATTTT
CDR3: CASSQDRPPDTQYF
size: many
D: .
J: TRBJ2-3
V: TRBV4-3

DNA: TGTGCCAGCAGTTTTGAGACGGGGGCCTACGAGCAGTACTTC
CDR3: CASSFETGAYEQYF
size: many
D: .
J: TRBJ2-7
V: TRBV12-3/TRBV12-4

DNA: TGCAGTGCTAGAGACAGCTTCTCTGGGGCCAACGTCCTGACTTTC
CDR3: CSARDSFSGANVLTF
size: many
D: .
J: TRBJ2-6
V: TRBV20-1

DNA: TGCGCCAGCAGCTTGATGTTAGGCGGGAGAAACCATGAGCAGTTCTTC
CDR3: CASSLMLGGRNHEQFF
size: medium-sized
D: TRBD2
J: TRBJ2-1
V: TRBV5-1

DNA: TGTGCCAGCAGTTCTCCGGGACAGGGCATGAACACTGAAGCTTTCTTT
CDR3: CASSSPGQGMNTEAFF
size: .
D: TRBD1
J: TRBJ1-1
V: TRBV6-2/TRBV6-3

DNA: TGTGCCAGCAGTAGGGACAGGGGGTCTGAAGCTTTCTTT
CDR3: CASSRDRGSEAFF
size: many
D: TRBD1
J: TRBJ1-1
V: TRBV6-5

DNA: TGTGCCAGCAGCTCGGGACTAGCGGGGTACACAGATACGCAGTATTTT
CDR3: CASSSGLAGYTDTQYF
size: many
D: TRBD2
J: TRBJ2-3
V: TRBV7-2

DNA: TGTGCCAGCAGCTTAGGGCAGGCGGTCACCGGGGAGCTGTTTTTT
CDR3: CASSLGQAVTGELFF
size: medium-sized
D: .
J: TRBJ2-2
V: TRBV7-9

DNA: TGTGCCAGCAGGCGTGCCCCCAGGGTTAGCTCCTACGAGCAGTACTTC
CDR3: CASRRAPRVSSYEQYF
size: few
D: .
J: TRBJ2-7
V: TRBV28

DNA: TGTGCCAGCAGCCCGGAGGGAACTGGGGCCAACGTCCTGACTTTC
CDR3: CASSPEGTGANVLTF
size: .
D: .
J: TRBJ2-6
V: TRBV7-3

DNA: TGTGCCAGCAGCTTAGGGGGACTTTCCACAGATACGCAGTATTTT
CDR3: CASSLGGLSTDTQYF
size: many
D: .
J: TRBJ2-3
V: TRBV11-3

DNA: TGTGCCAGCAGCCAAGATTTTGGGGGCTCCTCGAACATTCAGTACTTC
CDR3: CASSQDFGGSSNIQYF
size: many
D: .
J: TRBJ2-4
V: TRBV3-1

DNA: TGTGCCAGCAGCCCTCAGGGTGCTGGGGCCAACGTCCTGACTTTC
CDR3: CASSPQGAGANVLTF
size: many
D: .
J: TRBJ2-6
V: TRBV9

DNA: TGCGCCAGCAGCCAAGAAAACAGGCCCCCAGATACGCAGTATTTT
CDR3: CASSQENRPPDTQYF
size: few
D: .
J: TRBJ2-3
V: TRBV4-1

DNA: TGTGCCAGCAGTAGTGTCGGGGGACAGCCCCAGCATTTT
CDR3: CASSSVGGQPQHF
size: many
D: .
J: TRBJ1-5
V: TRBV6-4

DNA: TGTGCCAGCAGCTTCGGGGGCGCGGGGACTGAAGCTTTCTTT
CDR3: CASSFGGAGTEAFF
size: many
D: .
J: TRBJ1-1
V: TRBV7-3

DNA: TGTGCCAGCAGCGGGGAGTTGAACAGGGTAACGGAAAAACTGTTTTTT
CDR3: CASSGELNRVTEKLFF
size: many
D: .
J: TRBJ1-4
V: TRBV6-5

DNA: TGCGCCAGCAGCTTGTTTGGGCAGACAGATACGCAGTATTTT
CDR3: CASSLFGQTDTQYF
size: medium-sized
D: .
J: TRBJ2-3
V: TRBV5-1

DNA: TGTGCCAGCAGTTTATACAGGGGGTCCGGCTATGGCTACACCTTC
CDR3: CASSLYRGSGYGYTF
size: medium-sized
D: TRBD1
J: TRBJ1-2
V: TRBV28

DNA: TGCGCCAGCAGATTGGAAGGGTATGGCTACACCTTC
CDR3: CASRLEGYGYTF
size: .
D: .
J: TRBJ1-2
V: TRBV5-1

DNA: TGTGCCAGCAGTTACAGGGGTCCGGTGGAGCAGTTCTTC
CDR3: CASSYRGPVEQFF
size: many
D: .
J: TRBJ2-1
V: TRBV6-5

DNA: TGTGCCAGCACCGCCGGGACACCCTCCTACGAGCAGTACTTC
CDR3: CASTAGTPSYEQYF
size: many
D: .
J: TRBJ2-7
V: TRBV28

DNA: TGTGCCAGCAGCTTACGGGGCAGCGGCTACAATGAGCAGTTCTTC
CDR3: CASSLRGSGYNEQFF
size: many
D: .
J: TRBJ2-1
V: TRBV7-2

DNA: TGTGCCAGCAGTTACGGGGTCTCCTACGAGCAGTACTTC
CDR3: CASSYGVSYEQYF
size: many
D: .
J: TRBJ2-7
V: TRBV28

DNA: TGTGCCATCAGTGACGGGGGAGGGCCCCCAGAGACCCAGTACTTC
CDR3: CAISDGGGPPETQYF
size: many
D: TRBD2
J: TRBJ2-5
V: TRBV10-3

DNA: TGTGCCAGCAGTTCGGGTGGGACAGTAATTGAAGCTTTCTTT
CDR3: CASSSGGTVIEAFF
size: many
D: TRBD1
J: TRBJ1-1
V: TRBV28

DNA: TGTGCCAGCAGCGCCCCCCTAGCGGGGAAAGAGACCCAGTACTTC
CDR3: CASSAPLAGKETQYF
size: many
D: TRBD2
J: TRBJ2-5
V: TRBV6-2/TRBV6-3

DNA: TGTGCCAGCAGTTCTCCCGGGACTAGCGGGGTTACCGGCACAGATACGCAGTATTTT
CDR3: CASSSPGTSGVTGTDTQYF
size: many
D: TRBD2
J: TRBJ2-3
V: TRBV6-9

DNA: TGTGCCAGCAGCGGTAGCGGGGGGCCCTACACGGATACGCAGTATTTT
CDR3: CASSGSGGPYTDTQYF
size: many
D: TRBD2
J: TRBJ2-3
V: TRBV7-2

DNA: TGTGCCAGCAGTGACAGGGGGGCTGGGGCCAACGTCCTGACTTTC
CDR3: CASSDRGAGANVLTF
size: many
D: .
J: TRBJ2-6
V: TRBV6-1

DNA: TGTGCCAGCAGCCGAGGATGGCTTTCTGGGGCCAACGTCCTGACTTTC
CDR3: CASSRGWLSGANVLTF
size: many
D: .
J: TRBJ2-6
V: TRBV7-2

DNA: TGTGCCAGCAGCAGAGGAGGAGGACAGTCCTATGGCTACACCTTC
CDR3: CASSRGGGQSYGYTF
size: many
D: .
J: TRBJ1-2
V: TRBV7-9

DNA: TGTGCCAGCAGTTACACAAATACCGGGGCCGGCGGGCCCCAGCATTTT
CDR3: CASSYTNTGAGGPQHF
size: many
D: .
J: TRBJ1-5
V: TRBV6-2/TRBV6-3

DNA: TGTGCCAGCAGTTTGGTGGGAACCGGGGAGCTGTTTTTT
CDR3: CASSLVGTGELFF
size: many
D: .
J: TRBJ2-2
V: TRBV28

DNA: TGTGCCAGCAGCTTGCCAGCGGGAGGGGAATCCAATGAGCAGTTCTTC
CDR3: CASSLPAGGESNEQFF
size: many
D: TRBD2
J: TRBJ2-1
V: TRBV7-9

DNA: TGTGCCAGCAGCTTTACAGGGAGCTCCTATAATTCACCCCTCCACTTT
CDR3: CASSFTGSSYNSPLHF
size: many
D: .
J: TRBJ1-6
V: TRBV7-9

DNA: TGTGCCAGCAGCCCTAGGGGGGGGCCCTACAATGAGCAGTTCTTC
CDR3: CASSPRGGPYNEQFF
size: many
D: .
J: TRBJ2-1
V: TRBV7-2

DNA: TGTGCCAGCAGCCCACTTCCTCCCGGGGAGCTGTTTTTT
CDR3: CASSPLPPGELFF
size: .
D: .
J: TRBJ2-2
V: TRBV7-3

DNA: TGCAGTGCTCCCAAACAGGGGGCTAATGAAGCTTTCTTT
CDR3: CSAPKQGANEAFF
size: many
D: TRBD1
J: TRBJ1-1
V: TRBV20-1